What follows are 5 T cell receptor beta chains derived from one specimen sequenced in a study of blood T cell repertoires in COVID-19. The assay was immunoSEQ multiplex PCR, and TCRdb's table has in-frame clones only and misses some. This sample has approximately 150,000 clones, with around 89% found just once. Sequenced input: peripheral blood. These receptors were taken from a man aged 45-60 years who had recovered from COVID-19.

This chain joins TRBV7-2 and TRBJ2-7; the match to TRBD2 covers 8 bases. Germline V lookup: CDR1 SGHTA, CDR2 FQGNSA. The CDR3 totals 17 residues. Trimming cost V 2 bases and J 0 bases; bases outside gene matches: 9. CDR3 nucleotides: TGTGCCAGCAGCTTATTGTCCAGCGGGAGACCCTCCTACGAGCAGTACTTC. As protein: CASSLLSSGRPSYEQYF. The variable domain in full, with the rest retrieved from reference TRBV7-2 and TRBJ2-7, is GAGVSQSPSNKVTEKGKDVELRCDPISGHTALYWYRQSLGQGLEFLIYFQGNSAPDKSGLPSDRFSAERTGGSVSTLTIQRTQQEDSAVYLCASSLLSSGRPSYEQYFGPGTRLTVT.

In DNA form, the CDR3 reads TGTGCCAGCAGGGCCACAGGGAATCAGCCCCAGCATTTT. Protein sequence: CASRATGNQPQHF. V is TRBV6-5 and J is TRBJ1-5; D perhaps matches TRBD1 (6 bases). Trimming shortened V by 6 bases and J by 4 bases, and 10 bases separated the two germline ends. CDR1 and CDR2 from the germline V gene are MNHEY and SVGAGI. CDR3 length: 13 residues.

The chain joins TRBV7-6 to TRBJ2-3; TRBD2 aligns across 11 bases. V was pared by 1 base and J by 0 bases, with 0 bases of the junction left unmatched. The CDR3 sequence is 16 residues long. Germline V gives CDR1 SGHVS, CDR2 FNYEAQ. As DNA, the CDR3 is TGTGCCAGCAGCTTAGGGACTAGCGGGAGCACAGATACGCAGTATTTT. It encodes CASSLGTSGSTDTQYF.

V usage is TRBV9 and J usage is TRBJ1-2, with D maybe TRBD1 (6 bases). This CDR3 contains 14 residues. CDR1 and CDR2 from the germline V gene are SGDLS and YYNGEE. V lost 0 bases, J lost 4 bases, and 10 bases lay in between. The CDR3 here is CASSVGDTGYGYTF. As DNA, the CDR3 is TGTGCCAGCAGCGTAGGGGACACGGGCTATGGCTACACCTTC.

The gene calls are TRBV5-3 and TRBJ2-7; the match to TRBD2 covers 9 bases. TRBV5-3 has ORF status, its function being uncertain. The CDR3 loop spans 15 amino acids. Trimming at V came to 4 bases and at J to 4 bases, leaving 9 bases not matched to a gene. The CDR3 loop reads CARSIRLAAVYEQYF. The CDR3 coding sequence is TGTGCCAGAAGCATCCGACTAGCGGCCGTATACGAGCAGTACTTC.